The 13 T cell receptor beta chains below were found in one sample sequenced in a study of read filtering for tumor transcriptome and immune sequencing. This library used 300 to 500 ng RNA and molecular barcoded adaptors spanning alpha/delta and beta/gamma chains. Via MiXCR, TCRdb re-called the reads, giving one row per CDR3 protein. This sample has more than 20,000 distinct CDR3 sequences, with approximately 22% found just once. The specimen sequenced was a population of CD138-negative cells sorted from bone marrow. These receptors were taken from a donor at least 40 years old with multiple myeloma.

This clonotype was observed at least ten times. The chain joins TRBV18 to TRBJ1-2, with D maybe TRBD1 (5 bases). Germline V gene data show CDR1 as KGHSH and CDR2 as LQKENI. Trimming removed 2 bases from V and 3 bases from J, with 10 bases in between. The CDR3 runs 14 residues. CDR3: CASSPGTDYYGYTF. Here the CDR3 DNA reads TGTGCCAGCTCACCAGGGACGGACTACTATGGCTACACCTTC.

The sample holds many counts of this clonotype. This CDR3 reads CASSQGRDPSSYEQYF. The CDR3 DNA follows: TGTGCCAGCAGTCAGGGCAGGGATCCGAGCTCCTACGAGCAGTACTTC. The V call is TRBV11-2, the J call TRBJ2-7; a possible D gene is TRBD1 (5 bases). Trimming shortened V by 6 bases and J by 0 bases, and 18 bases separated the two germline ends. The germline gives CDR1 SGHAT, CDR2 FQNNGV. This CDR3 has 16 residues. The variable domain in full, with the rest retrieved from reference TRBV11-2 and TRBJ2-7, is EAGVAQSPRYKIIEKRQSVAFWCNPISGHATLYWYQQILGQGPKLLIQFQNNGVVDDSQLPKDRFSAERLKGVDSTLKIQPAKLEDSAVYLCASSQGRDPSSYEQYFGPGTRLTVT.

This clonotype was counted ten times or more. The chain recombines TRBV2 with TRBJ1-1; D unresolved. The length of the CDR3 is 12 residues. Trimming stripped 7 bases from V and 5 bases from J, with 11 bases between. The germline V gene has CDR1 SNHLY and CDR2 FYNNEI. The CDR3 DNA follows: TGTGCCAGCATGGTCAGACGGACTGAAGCTTTCTTT. It is translated as CASMVRRTEAFF.

Comment on this clonotype: Possible read error: a much larger clone is one base away. The rearrangement uses TRBV18 and TRBJ1-6; TRBD1 might be the D (6 bases). The CDR3 has 15 amino acids. Germline lookup yields CDR1 KGHSH and CDR2 LQKENI. The CDR3 reads CASSPDSKYNSPLRF. The CDR3 DNA follows: TGTGCCAGCTCACCGGACAGCAAATATAATTCACCCCTCCGCTTT.

The V gene is TRBV11-2, the J gene TRBJ2-2; unclear D gene. Germline V lookup: CDR1 SGHAT, CDR2 FQNNGV. V lost 5 bases and J 7 bases, leaving 8 bases between the germline ends. The CDR3 covers 12 residues. The CDR3 nucleotides read TGTGCCAGCAGCCTCAGTGTCGGGGAGCTGTTTTTT. Translating it yields CASSLSVGELFF.

This clonotype was counted many times. Its ends do not fully match the called genes, so a read error is possible. The V and J genes are TRBV7-3 and TRBJ1-1; D call uncertain. The germline gives CDR1 SGHTA, CDR2 FQGTGA. This CDR3 has 13 residues. Written as DNA, the CDR3 is TGTGCCAGCAGCGTTCAGGTGAACACTGAAGCCTTCTTT. It encodes CASSVQVNTEAFF.

This clonotype came up a few times. A single base separates this from a much larger clone, so it may be a read error. The V gene is TRBV3-1, the J gene TRBJ1-4; perhaps TRBD1 as D (6 bases). Trimming took 4 bases from V and 7 from J, leaving 13 bases between them. Germline V gene data show CDR1 as LGHDT and CDR2 as YNNKEL (reference sequence). CDR3 size: 14 residues. The CDR3 protein is CASSRAGAGEKLFF. CDR3 DNA: TGTGCCAGCAGCCGAGCAGGGGCCGGTGAAAAACTGTTTTTT. Based on the CDR3 plus reference TRBV3-1 and TRBJ1-4, the full variable domain is DTAVSQTPKYLVTQMGNDKSIKCEQNLGHDTMYWYKQDSKKFLKIMFSYNNKELIINETVPNRFSPKSPDKAHLNLHINSLELGDSAVYFCASSRAGAGEKLFFGSGTQLSVL.

Points on this clonotype: A much larger clonotype is one base distant, so this may be a read error. J is TRBJ1-2 and V is TRBV28; D not certain. CDR3 length: 16 amino acids. Looked up from germline, CDR1 is MDHEN and CDR2 is SYDVKM. CDR3 region: CASGFGVGRQVLGYTF. Written as DNA, the CDR3 is TGTGCCAGCGGTTTTGGTGTTGGCCGTCAGGTTTTGGGCTACACCTTC.

In the case of this clonotype: At one end the junction does not follow the germline gene, possibly because of a read error. The chain recombines TRBV5-1 with TRBJ1-1, with D unresolved. CDR1 and CDR2 (germline): SGHRS, YFSETQ. The CDR3 contains 13 residues. CDR3 nucleotides: TGCGTCAGCAGCTTTTGGTTGGGTACTGGAGCTTTCTTT. It is translated as CVSSFWLGTGAFF. The entire variable domain, with the rest obtained from reference TRBV5-1 and TRBJ1-1, is as follows: KAGVTQTPRYLIKTRGQQVTLSCSPISGHRSVSWYQQTPGQGLQFLFEYFSETQRNKGNFPGRFSGRQFSNSRSEMNVSTLELGDSALYLCVSSFWLGTGAFFGQGTRLTVV.

This clonotype is labeled as medium-sized. This rearrangement joins TRBV27 to TRBJ2-3; 15 bases map to TRBD2. Germline loops: CDR1 MNHEY, CDR2 SMNVEV (reference sequence). V trimming: 3 bases; J trimming: 0 bases; junction bases outside the gene matches: 1. This CDR3 is built from 17 residues. CDR3 nucleotide sequence: TGTGCCAGCAGTTTGGGACTAGCGGGGGGAAGCACAGATACGCAGTATTTT. Translating it yields CASSLGLAGGSTDTQYF.

This clonotype has a count of ten or more. This chain links TRBV27 with TRBJ1-2, with a weak D call TRBD1 (5 bases). Per the germline V gene, CDR1 is MNHEY and CDR2 is SMNVEV (reference sequence). V was trimmed by 6 bases and J by 3 bases, leaving 11 bases between them. The CDR3 is 13 residues long. The CDR3 DNA reads as TGTGCCAGCAGGGGGGGAGTCTACTATGGCTACACCTTC. Translating it yields CASRGGVYYGYTF.

Regarding this clonotype: One base away lies a much larger clone, so this may be a sequencing read error. The chain couples TRBV7-9 to TRBJ2-2; 8 bases agree with TRBD1. V dropped 6 bases and J dropped 13; count of bases not matched to a gene: 13. Germline CDR1 is SEHNR and CDR2 is FQNEAQ (reference sequence). This CDR3 spans 14 amino acids. CDR3 bases: TGTGCCAGCAGTTCGGACAGGGAGAGCCGGGGGCTGTTTTTT. It encodes CASSSDRESRGLFF. Full variable domain (outside the CDR3, taken from reference TRBV7-9 and TRBJ2-2): DTGVSQNPRHKITKRGQNVTFRCDPISEHNRLYWYRQTLGQGPEFLTYFQNEAQLEKSRLLSDRFSAERPKGSFSTLEIQRTEQGDSAMYLCASSSDRESRGLFFGEGSRLTVL.

The sample holds many counts of this clonotype. The V and J genes are TRBV6-1 and TRBJ1-1; tentatively, D is TRBD1 (5 bases). Germline V lookup: CDR1 MNHNS, CDR2 SASEGT. The CDR3 consists of 15 residues. Trimming removed 8 bases at V and 0 bases at J, with 16 bases between. CDR3 residues: CASVLPLTVNTEAFF. The CDR3 nucleotides are TGTGCCAGCGTCTTGCCGTTGACAGTGAACACTGAAGCTTTCTTT.